This note documents a single T cell receptor (beta chain) sequence. Source study methods: Reference gene primer amplification in the assay estimated nucleated cell counts. TCRdb's copy holds only in-frame clones and misses some; the assay was immunoSEQ multiplex PCR. D and trimming come from the DNA, and the V and J calls and clone size come from that table. The sample carries around 310,000 clones, around nine tenths recorded once. This CDR3 comprises 17 residues. J gave up 6 bases and V 4 bases, and 10 bases lay outside the gene matches. The V gene's germline CDR1 is LGHDT and CDR2 YNNKEL (reference sequence). The sample is drawn from a study of blood T cell repertoires in COVID-19. Across the study: The origin of the acute and convalescent COVID-19 samples was the United States, Italy and Spain.

Participants came from fewer than 25 US areas, aged about 18 to 89 years. The sequenced sample was PBMCs or T cells enriched from blood (not recorded which). The chain carries TRBV3-1 (or the pseudogene TRBV3-2) and TRBJ2-2; the match to TRBD1 covers 11 bases. The receptor's source is a woman between 35 and 50 years old who had recovered from COVID-19. For the CDR3, the DNA is TGTGCCAGCAGCCTGGTCTCCGGGACAGGGGGAGCCGGGGAGCTGTTTTTT. Its translation is CASSLVSGTGGAGELFF.